The 24 T cell receptor beta chains presented below share a single source sample, sequenced in a study of cytomegalovirus exposure and HLA in healthy donors. Using immunoSEQ multiplex PCR, the repertoire was profiled, and TCRdb retains in-frame clones only, with some absent. The sample contains roughly 150,000 clones, around 85% of which appear only once. Sequencing input: PBMCs. The receptors were sampled from a man aged 30 to 39 in good health and CMV-seropositive.

The gene calls are TRBV10-3 and TRBJ1-2; TRBD1 agrees at 7 bases. The germline V gene has CDR1 ENHRY and CDR2 SYGVKD. This CDR3 is 15 amino acids long. The V segment lost 0 bases and the J segment 0 bases; nucleotides outside the gene matches: 1. The CDR3 DNA reads TGTGCCATCAGTGAGTCCGGGACAGCTAACTATGGCTACACCTTC. Residues: CAISESGTANYGYTF.

The chain joins TRBV15 to TRBJ1-1, with TRBD1 as a possible D gene (6 bases). The germline gives CDR1 LNHNV, CDR2 YYDKDF (reference sequence). V shed 1 base and J shed 3 bases, with 18 bases lying between them. The CDR3 loop spans 17 amino acids. In DNA, the CDR3 is TGTGCCACCAGCAGAGGCTCAACCGGGACACGGGACACTGAAGCTTTCTTT. Amino acid sequence: CATSRGSTGTRDTEAFF.

The gene calls are TRBV5-1 and TRBJ2-5; the match to TRBD2 covers 9 bases. The length of the CDR3 is 17 residues. Unmatched junction bases numbered 15, after V lost 4 bases and J lost 5 bases. The V gene's germline CDR1 is SGHRS and CDR2 YFSETQ. The CDR3 protein is CASSLEGGGGADETQYF. In DNA form, the CDR3 reads TGCGCCAGCAGCCTGGAAGGAGGCGGGGGGGCCGACGAGACCCAGTACTTC.

The genes are TRBV7-9 and TRBJ1-1; 7 bases map to TRBD1. The CDR3 totals 13 residues. V dropped 3 bases and J dropped 4; count of bases not matched to a gene: 2. Germline values: CDR1 SEHNR, CDR2 FQNEAQ (reference sequence). Here the CDR3 DNA reads TGTGCCAGCAGCTTCGGACAGGCCACTGAAGCTTTCTTT. It translates to CASSFGQATEAFF.

The V and J genes are TRBV5-4 and TRBJ2-4; 7 bases fit TRBD2. The CDR3 loop spans 15 amino acids. Trimming at V came to 0 bases and at J to 7 bases, leaving 7 bases not matched to a gene. CDR1 and CDR2 (germline): SGHNT, YYREEE (reference sequence). The CDR3 nucleotides are TGTGCCAGCAGCTTGGAAGCGGGGCTAGGGAACATTCAGTACTTC. It translates to CASSLEAGLGNIQYF.

This rearrangement joins TRBV27 to TRBJ1-5, with 7 bases fitting TRBD1. In germline, CDR1 is MNHEY, CDR2 SMNVEV (reference sequence). The CDR3 is 18 amino acids. J lost 2 bases, V lost 0 bases, and 10 bases had no gene match. CDR3 nucleotides: TGTGCCAGCAGTTTATCAGGGGACAGTCCCACTCGCAATCAGCCCCAGCATTTT. It codes for CASSLSGDSPTRNQPQHF.

The chain combines TRBV5-4 with TRBJ2-5; a weak D match, TRBD1 (5 bases). Deletions cut 5 bases from V and 0 bases from J, with 5 bases between. The V gene's germline CDR1 is SGHNT and CDR2 YYREEE (reference sequence). The CDR3 contains 12 residues. In DNA, the CDR3 is TGTGCCAGCAGGACAGACCAAGAGACCCAGTACTTC. Amino acids: CASRTDQETQYF.

This clone was seen ten or more times. The chain employs TRBV5-6 and TRBJ2-5; 12 positions match TRBD2. The CDR3 length is 14 residues. Germline V gene data show CDR1 as SGHDT and CDR2 as YYEEEE. V shed 2 bases and J 9 bases; nucleotides not matched to a gene: 5. This CDR3 is CASSFLAGGSAQYF. CDR3 DNA sequence: TGTGCCAGCAGCTTCCTAGCGGGGGGGTCGGCCCAGTACTTC.

The chain has TRBV10-1 and TRBJ2-3; 9 bases are a match to TRBD1. Germline V lookup: CDR1 WNHNN, CDR2 SYGVQD (reference sequence). The CDR3 consists of 15 residues. V shed 3 bases and J 3 bases; nucleotides not matched to a gene: 4. As DNA, the CDR3 is TGCGCCAGCAGTGACCCTGGGACAGGGACAGATACGCAGTATTTT. Encoded protein: CASSDPGTGTDTQYF.

This sequence joins TRBV4-3 and TRBJ2-1; 9 bases agree with TRBD2. Germline lookup yields CDR1 LGHNA and CDR2 YSLEER. The CDR3 sequence is 20 residues long. With 0 bases clipped from V and 0 bases from J, the junction kept 12 bases outside the gene matches. The CDR3 reads CASSQDLSLAGTLSYNEQFF. Written as DNA, the CDR3 is TGCGCCAGCAGCCAAGACCTATCCCTAGCGGGGACCCTCTCCTACAATGAGCAGTTCTTC.

This sequence joins TRBV9 and TRBJ2-7; D might be TRBD2 (6 bases). The CDR3 length is 15 residues. V lost 3 bases to trimming and J lost 2 bases, with 15 bases between them. Per germline, CDR1 SGDLS and CDR2 YYNGEE. The CDR3 sequence is CASSATGGLTYEQYF. Here the CDR3 DNA reads TGTGCCAGCAGCGCCACTGGGGGACTCACCTACGAGCAGTACTTC. Based on the CDR3 plus reference TRBV9 and TRBJ2-7, the full variable domain is DSGVTQTPKHLITATGQRVTLRCSPRSGDLSVYWYQQSLDQGLQFLIQYYNGEERAKGNILERFSAQQFPDLHSELNLSSLELGDSALYFCASSATGGLTYEQYFGPGTRLTVT.

In this sample, this clone turned up a few times. V is TRBV7-2 and J is TRBJ1-6, with D hard to call. This CDR3 contains 14 residues. V was clipped by 5 bases and J by 9 bases, with 14 bases between them. Germline loops: CDR1 SGHTA, CDR2 FQGNSA. The CDR3 DNA reads TGTGCCAGCAGCGCCCGGGTCCTGGGTTCACCCCTCCACTTT. Its translation: CASSARVLGSPLHF.

The chain is built from TRBV27 and TRBJ2-1; 10 bases match TRBD2. The CDR3 is 15 amino acids. Germline lookup yields CDR1 MNHEY and CDR2 SMNVEV (reference sequence). The junction had 5 bases not matched to a gene; V was cut back by 5 bases and J by 4 bases. CDR3 sequence (DNA): TGTGCCAGCAGTCCCTCAGCGGGGGGGTACAATGAGCAGTTCTTC. Translated, it gives CASSPSAGGYNEQFF.

The rearrangement links TRBV7-3 to TRBJ1-4, with D unclear. The CDR3 covers 14 residues. Trimming left V 0 bases short and J 8 bases short, with 10 bases between. Germline V gene sequence: CDR1 SGHTA, CDR2 FQGTGA. The CDR3 coding sequence is TGTGCCAGCAGCTTAACCGACCGGGAGGAAAAACTGTTTTTT. This translates into CASSLTDREEKLFF.

The chain has TRBV19 and TRBJ1-5; D unresolved. V lost 2 bases, J lost 6 bases, and 14 bases lay in between. The CDR3 runs to 15 residues. Germline assignment: CDR1 LNHDA and CDR2 SQIVND (reference sequence). CDR3 bases: TGTGCCAGTAGTATAAACGAGGCAGTGACTCAGCCCCAGCATTTT. This encodes CASSINEAVTQPQHF.

The CDR3 loop is CASSLLAGRPYEQYF. The CDR3, as DNA: TGTGCCAGCAGTTTACTAGCGGGAAGGCCCTACGAGCAGTACTTC. This chain links TRBV27 with TRBJ2-7, with 9 bases lining up with TRBD2. The J segment lost 2 bases and the V segment lost 2 bases, leaving 4 bases of the junction unmatched. The CDR3 length is 15 residues. The V gene's germline CDR1 is MNHEY and CDR2 SMNVEV (reference sequence).

The chain has TRBV7-6 and TRBJ2-7, with 13 positions matching TRBD2. V dropped 5 bases and J dropped 1; count of bases not matched to a gene: 5. Germline assignment: CDR1 SGHVS and CDR2 FNYEAQ. The CDR3 consists of 16 residues. The CDR3 loop reads CASSPGLAGVSYEQYF. The CDR3, as DNA: TGTGCCAGCAGCCCTGGACTAGCGGGGGTTTCCTACGAGCAGTACTTC.

The rearrangement links TRBV4-3 to TRBJ2-7; 7 bases are a match to TRBD1. Germline trimming cut 5 bases from V and 4 bases from J; bases unmatched to any gene: 8. Germline loops: CDR1 LGHNA, CDR2 YSLEER. The CDR3 totals 14 residues. The CDR3 loop reads CASSKGAGSYEQYF. In DNA form, the CDR3 reads TGCGCCAGCAGCAAGGGGGCCGGGTCGTACGAGCAGTACTTC.

This clone was counted a few times. This chain joins TRBV18 and TRBJ2-7; 7 bases agree with TRBD1. The junction had 12 bases not matched to a gene; V was cut back by 6 bases and J by 1 base. The CDR3 runs to 16 residues. In germline, CDR1 is KGHSH, CDR2 LQKENI. CDR3 loop: CASSPLAPGGSYEQYF. CDR3 sequence (DNA): TGTGCCAGCTCGCCGCTCGCGCCAGGGGGATCCTACGAGCAGTACTTC.

The chain uses TRBV6-5 and TRBJ1-2; D possibly corresponds to TRBD1 (6 bases). V was shortened by 1 base and J by 4 bases, with 10 bases between the two germline ends. CDR3 length: 14 residues. The germline V gene encodes CDR1 MNHEY and CDR2 SVGAGI. CDR3 DNA sequence: TGTGCCAGCAGTTACTTCCCGACAGGCTATGGCTACACCTTC. Amino acids: CASSYFPTGYGYTF.

The genes are TRBV2 and TRBJ2-3; unclear D gene. The CDR3 is 13 amino acids. V dropped 1 base and J dropped 4 bases, with 6 bases sitting between them. Per germline, CDR1 SNHLY and CDR2 FYNNEI. The CDR3 sequence is CASSEEESDTQYF. The CDR3 region has the DNA TGTGCCAGCAGTGAAGAAGAGTCAGATACGCAGTATTTT.

V and J are TRBV9 and TRBJ1-2; D is perhaps TRBD1 (5 bases). The CDR3 consists of 12 residues. Germline lookup yields CDR1 SGDLS and CDR2 YYNGEE. V lost 0 bases, J lost 6 bases, and 6 bases lay in between. CDR3 amino acids: CASSVVTDGYTF. Here the CDR3 DNA reads TGTGCCAGCAGCGTAGTGACAGATGGCTACACCTTC. Full variable domain (outside the CDR3, taken from reference TRBV9 and TRBJ1-2): DSGVTQTPKHLITATGQRVTLRCSPRSGDLSVYWYQQSLDQGLQFLIQYYNGEERAKGNILERFSAQQFPDLHSELNLSSLELGDSALYFCASSVVTDGYTFGSGTRLTVV.

The chain recombines TRBV5-1 with TRBJ1-1; TRBD1 aligns across 7 bases. The CDR3 is made up of 19 amino acids. In germline, CDR1 is SGHRS, CDR2 YFSETQ. After removal of 3 bases from V and 0 bases from J, the junction contained 17 bases not matched to a gene. Here the CDR3 DNA reads TGCGCCAGCAGCTCGCCTGGCCGTCCCGGGACAGTTATGAACACTGAAGCTTTCTTT. It encodes CASSSPGRPGTVMNTEAFF.

This clone was recorded a few times. The V gene is TRBV10-3, the J gene TRBJ1-1; perhaps TRBD1 as D (6 bases). The CDR3 contains 14 residues. Germline CDR1 is ENHRY and CDR2 is SYGVKD. The V end was cut by 4 bases, the J end by 1 base, with 10 bases between. CDR3 nucleotide sequence: TGTGCCATCAGTGGGACAGCTAGGAACACTGAAGCTTTCTTT. Its translation is CAISGTARNTEAFF.